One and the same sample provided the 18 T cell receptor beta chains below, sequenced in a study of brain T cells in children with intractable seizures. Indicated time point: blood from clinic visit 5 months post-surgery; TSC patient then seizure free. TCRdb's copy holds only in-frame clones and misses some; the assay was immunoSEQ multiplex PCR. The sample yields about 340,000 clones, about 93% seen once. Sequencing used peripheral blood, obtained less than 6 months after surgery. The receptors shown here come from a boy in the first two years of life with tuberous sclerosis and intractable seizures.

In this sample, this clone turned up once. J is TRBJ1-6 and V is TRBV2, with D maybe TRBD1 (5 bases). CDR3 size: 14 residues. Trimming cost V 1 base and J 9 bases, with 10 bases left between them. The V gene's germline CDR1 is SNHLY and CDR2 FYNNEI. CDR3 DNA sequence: TGTGCCAGCAGTGAAGTAGGGCAGGGTTCACCCCTCCACTTT. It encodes CASSEVGQGSPLHF.

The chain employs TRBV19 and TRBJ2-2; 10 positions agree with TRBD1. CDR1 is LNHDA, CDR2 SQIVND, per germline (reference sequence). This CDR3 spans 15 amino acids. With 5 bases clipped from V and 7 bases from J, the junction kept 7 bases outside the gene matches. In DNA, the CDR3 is TGTGCCAGTAGTCTCGGGACAGGGGCGGGCGGGGAGCTGTTTTTT. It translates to CASSLGTGAGGELFF.

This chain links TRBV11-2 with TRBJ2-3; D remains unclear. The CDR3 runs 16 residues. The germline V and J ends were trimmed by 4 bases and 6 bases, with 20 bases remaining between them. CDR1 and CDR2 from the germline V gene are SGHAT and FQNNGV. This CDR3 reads CASSSHATYPADTQYF. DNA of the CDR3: TGTGCCAGCAGCTCCCACGCCACTTACCCTGCGGATACGCAGTATTTT. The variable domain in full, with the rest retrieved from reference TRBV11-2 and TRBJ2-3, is EAGVAQSPRYKIIEKRQSVAFWCNPISGHATLYWYQQILGQGPKLLIQFQNNGVVDDSQLPKDRFSAERLKGVDSTLKIQPAKLEDSAVYLCASSSHATYPADTQYFGPGTRLTVL.

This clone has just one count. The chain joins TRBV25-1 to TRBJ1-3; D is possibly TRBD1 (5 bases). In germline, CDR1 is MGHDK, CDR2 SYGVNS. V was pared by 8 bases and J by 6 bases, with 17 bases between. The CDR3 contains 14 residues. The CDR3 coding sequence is TGTGCCAGCGGGCGCAGGGTTGTCGAAAACACCATATATTTT. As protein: CASGRRVVENTIYF.

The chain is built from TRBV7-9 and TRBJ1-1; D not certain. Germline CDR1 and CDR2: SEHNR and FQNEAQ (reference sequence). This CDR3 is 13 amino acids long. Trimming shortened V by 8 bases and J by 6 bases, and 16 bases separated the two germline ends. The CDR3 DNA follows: TGTGCCAGCGTGGAAGGGCCCCTTTCTGAAGCTTTCTTT. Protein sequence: CASVEGPLSEAFF.

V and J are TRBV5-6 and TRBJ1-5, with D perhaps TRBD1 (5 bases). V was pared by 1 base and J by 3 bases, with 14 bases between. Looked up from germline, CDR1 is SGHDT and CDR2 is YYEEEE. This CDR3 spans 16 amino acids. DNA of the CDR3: TGTGCCAGCAGCTTGCGATCATACAGGCCCAATCAGCCCCAGCATTTT. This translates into CASSLRSYRPNQPQHF.

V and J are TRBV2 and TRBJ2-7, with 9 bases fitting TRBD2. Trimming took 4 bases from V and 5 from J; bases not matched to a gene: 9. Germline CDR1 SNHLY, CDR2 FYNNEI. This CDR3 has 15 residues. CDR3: CASSVDSGGWNEQYF. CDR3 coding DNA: TGTGCCAGCAGTGTGGATAGCGGGGGTTGGAACGAGCAGTACTTC. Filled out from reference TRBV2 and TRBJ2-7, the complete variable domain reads EPEVTQTPSHQVTQMGQEVILRCVPISNHLYFYWYRQILGQKVEFLVSFYNNEISEKSEIFDDQFSVERPDGSNFTLKIRSTKLEDSAMYFCASSVDSGGWNEQYFGPGTRLTVT.

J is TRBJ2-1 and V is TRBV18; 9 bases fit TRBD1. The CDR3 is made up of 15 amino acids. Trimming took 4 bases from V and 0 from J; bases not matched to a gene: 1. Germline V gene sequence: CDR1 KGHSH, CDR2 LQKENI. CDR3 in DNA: TGTGCCAGCTCACACAGGGGGCTCTCCTACAATGAGCAGTTCTTC. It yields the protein CASSHRGLSYNEQFF.

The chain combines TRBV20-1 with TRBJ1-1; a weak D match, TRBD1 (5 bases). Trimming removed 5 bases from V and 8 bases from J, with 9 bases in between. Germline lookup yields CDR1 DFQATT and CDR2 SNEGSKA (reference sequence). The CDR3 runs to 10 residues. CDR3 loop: CSAGGEEAFF. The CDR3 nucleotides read TGCAGTGCTGGGGGGGAGGAAGCTTTCTTT.

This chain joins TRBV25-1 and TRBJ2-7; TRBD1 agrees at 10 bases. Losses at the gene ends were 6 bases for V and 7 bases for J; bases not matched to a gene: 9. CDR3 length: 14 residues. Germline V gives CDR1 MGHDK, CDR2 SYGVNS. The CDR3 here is CASRAGQGESEQYF. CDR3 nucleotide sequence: TGTGCCAGCAGAGCCGGACAGGGGGAGAGTGAGCAGTACTTC.

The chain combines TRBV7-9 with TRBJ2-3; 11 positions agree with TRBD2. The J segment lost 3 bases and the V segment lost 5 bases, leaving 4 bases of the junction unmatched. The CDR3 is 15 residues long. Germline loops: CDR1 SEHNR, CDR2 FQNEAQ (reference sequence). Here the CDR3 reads CASSRPSGGTDTQYF. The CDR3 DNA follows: TGTGCCAGCAGCAGGCCTAGCGGGGGGACAGATACGCAGTATTTT.

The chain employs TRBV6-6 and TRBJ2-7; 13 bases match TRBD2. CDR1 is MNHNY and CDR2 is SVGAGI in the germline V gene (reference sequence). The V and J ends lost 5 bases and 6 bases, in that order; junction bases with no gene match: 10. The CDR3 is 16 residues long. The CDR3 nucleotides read TGTGCCAGCAGTCGACGGACTAGCGGGAGAATATCCGAGCAGTACTTC. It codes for CASSRRTSGRISEQYF.

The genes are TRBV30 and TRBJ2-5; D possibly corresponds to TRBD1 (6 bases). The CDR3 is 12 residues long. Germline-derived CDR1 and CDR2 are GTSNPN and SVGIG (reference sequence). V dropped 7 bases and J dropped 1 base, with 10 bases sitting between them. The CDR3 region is CASTGGQETQYF. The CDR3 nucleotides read TGTGCCTCGACAGGAGGCCAAGAGACCCAGTACTTC.

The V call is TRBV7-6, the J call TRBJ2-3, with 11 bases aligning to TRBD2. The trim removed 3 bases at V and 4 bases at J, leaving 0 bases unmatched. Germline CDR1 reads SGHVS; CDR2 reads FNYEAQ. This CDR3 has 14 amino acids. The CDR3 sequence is CASSFSGRADTQYF. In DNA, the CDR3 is TGTGCCAGCAGCTTTAGCGGGAGGGCAGATACGCAGTATTTT.

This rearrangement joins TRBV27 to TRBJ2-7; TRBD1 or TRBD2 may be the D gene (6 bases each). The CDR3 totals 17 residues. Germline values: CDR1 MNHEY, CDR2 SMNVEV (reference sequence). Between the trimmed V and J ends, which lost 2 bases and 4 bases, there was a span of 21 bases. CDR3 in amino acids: CASSLGLGGARVYEQYF. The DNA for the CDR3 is TGTGCCAGCAGTTTAGGGTTGGGGGGCGCAAGGGTGTACGAGCAGTACTTC.

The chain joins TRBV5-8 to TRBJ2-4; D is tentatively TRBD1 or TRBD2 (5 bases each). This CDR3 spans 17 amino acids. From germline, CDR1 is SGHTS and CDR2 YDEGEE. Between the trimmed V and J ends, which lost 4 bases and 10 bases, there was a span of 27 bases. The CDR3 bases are TGTGCCAGCAGCAACGGGGACCTCGGATTCACTATGGGTATTCAGTACTTC. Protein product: CASSNGDLGFTMGIQYF.

The CDR3 loop reads CASLYSGANVLTF. As DNA, the CDR3 is TGTGCCAGCCTATACTCTGGGGCCAACGTCCTGACTTTC. The chain joins TRBV7-8 to TRBJ2-6; no firm D call. Per germline, CDR1 SGHVS and CDR2 FQNEAQ. This CDR3 has 13 amino acids. V shed 8 bases and J shed 0 bases, with 5 bases lying between them.

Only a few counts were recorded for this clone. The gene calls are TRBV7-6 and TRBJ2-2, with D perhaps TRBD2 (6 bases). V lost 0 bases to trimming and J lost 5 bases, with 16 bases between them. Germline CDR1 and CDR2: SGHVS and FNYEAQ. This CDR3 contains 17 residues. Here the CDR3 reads CASSLAPRGSWTGELFF. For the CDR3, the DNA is TGTGCCAGCAGCTTAGCCCCTCGGGGGAGCTGGACCGGGGAGCTGTTTTTT.